Listed below are T cell receptor beta chains from one sample, sequenced in a study of T cell responses to AZD1222 COVID-19 vaccine. Assay: immunoSEQ multiplex PCR; the TCRdb copy retains only in-frame clones and omits some. The sample has some 100,000 clones, 65% to 90% seen once. Sequenced here: peripheral blood, sampled on day 0 of AZD1222 vaccination. These TCRs come from an adult in good health. Both conserved end residues are part of each CDR3. The order of the fields is D gene, J gene, clone size, V gene, CDR3 DNA, CDR3 protein. The D gene is left open where the match is weak. Some rows mark clone size as missing; the rest say once, few, many or name a class of expanded clone.

d_gene: TRBD1; j_gene: TRBJ1-1; abundance: NA; v_gene: TRBV12-3/TRBV12-4; CDR3nt: TGTGCCAGCAGTCCAAGGACAGGGGGTGAAGCTTTCTTT; CDR3aa: CASSPRTGGEAFF
d_gene: NA; j_gene: TRBJ2-7; abundance: NA; v_gene: TRBV7-2; CDR3nt: TGTGCCAGCAGCGAACGGGTCGGCTACGAGCAGTACTTC; CDR3aa: CASSERVGYEQYF
d_gene: NA; j_gene: TRBJ2-7; abundance: NA; v_gene: TRBV2; CDR3nt: TGTGCCAGCAGTGAATTGGGACTGAAAACCTACGAGCAGTACTTC; CDR3aa: CASSELGLKTYEQYF
d_gene: NA; j_gene: TRBJ1-6; abundance: NA; v_gene: TRBV6-1; CDR3nt: TGTGCCAGCAGTGAAAACAGTGGGTTTAATTCACCCCTCCACTTT; CDR3aa: CASSENSGFNSPLHF
d_gene: NA; j_gene: TRBJ1-1; abundance: once; v_gene: TRBV7-2; CDR3nt: TGTGCCAGCAGCTTTGGTAGAACGGACACTGAAGCTTTCTTT; CDR3aa: CASSFGRTDTEAFF
d_gene: NA; j_gene: TRBJ2-2; abundance: NA; v_gene: TRBV5-1; CDR3nt: TGCGCCAGCAGCAGAAATACCCCAGGCAACACCGGGGAGCTGTTTTTT; CDR3aa: CASSRNTPGNTGELFF
d_gene: TRBD1; j_gene: TRBJ1-6; abundance: NA; v_gene: TRBV20-1; CDR3nt: TGCAGTGCCAGTAGGACAGGGATTGATTCACCCCTCCACTTT; CDR3aa: CSASRTGIDSPLHF
d_gene: TRBD2; j_gene: TRBJ2-3; abundance: NA; v_gene: TRBV10-2; CDR3nt: TGCGCCAGCAGCCGCGGGACTAGCGGGGATGATACGCAGTATTTT; CDR3aa: CASSRGTSGDDTQYF
d_gene: TRBD2; j_gene: TRBJ2-7; abundance: NA; v_gene: TRBV6-5; CDR3nt: TGTGCCAGCAGTTACCGGGAGGGCCTTGGTTACGAGCAGTACTTC; CDR3aa: CASSYREGLGYEQYF
d_gene: TRBD2; j_gene: TRBJ2-3; abundance: NA; v_gene: TRBV30; CDR3nt: TGTGCCTGGGGTATTTTACTAGCGGGGGACACAGATACGCAGTATTTT; CDR3aa: CAWGILLAGDTDTQYF
d_gene: NA; j_gene: TRBJ2-6; abundance: NA; v_gene: TRBV2; CDR3nt: TGTGCTACTGGCGGGGCTGGGGCCAACGTCCTGACTTTC; CDR3aa: CATGGAGANVLTF
d_gene: TRBD2; j_gene: TRBJ2-1; abundance: few; v_gene: TRBV2; CDR3nt: TGTGCCCGCGAGACTAGCGGGAACGACAATGAGCAGTTCTTC; CDR3aa: CARETSGNDNEQFF
d_gene: NA; j_gene: TRBJ1-1; abundance: NA; v_gene: TRBV19; CDR3nt: TGTGCCAGTAGGCTCCAGTTAAACACTGAAGCTTTCTTT; CDR3aa: CASRLQLNTEAFF
d_gene: NA; j_gene: TRBJ1-3; abundance: NA; v_gene: TRBV4-1; CDR3nt: TGCGCCAGCAGCCAACCCTTTGTTCGAAACACCATATATTTT; CDR3aa: CASSQPFVRNTIYF
d_gene: TRBD1; j_gene: TRBJ2-2; abundance: NA; v_gene: TRBV18; CDR3nt: TGTGCCAGCTCCGGACGACAGGGGTTCACCGGGGAGCTGTTTTTT; CDR3aa: CASSGRQGFTGELFF
d_gene: TRBD1; j_gene: TRBJ2-3; abundance: NA; v_gene: TRBV18; CDR3nt: TGTGCCAGCTCACCCCAGGGGGCTTTCACAGATACGCAGTATTTT; CDR3aa: CASSPQGAFTDTQYF
d_gene: TRBD1; j_gene: TRBJ2-2; abundance: NA; v_gene: TRBV7-2; CDR3nt: TGTGCCAGCAGCTCTACAGGGGGAGTGGACACCGGGGAGCTGTTTTTT; CDR3aa: CASSSTGGVDTGELFF
d_gene: TRBD1; j_gene: TRBJ1-6; abundance: NA; v_gene: TRBV7-2; CDR3nt: TGTGCCAGCAGCTTAGAGCGTCCGGGACAGGGATTGTCACCCCTCCACTTT; CDR3aa: CASSLERPGQGLSPLHF
d_gene: TRBD1; j_gene: TRBJ1-2; abundance: NA; v_gene: TRBV7-9; CDR3nt: TGTGCCAGCAGCTTTAGCTTCGGGACAGGGGGCGACTATGGCTACACCTTC; CDR3aa: CASSFSFGTGGDYGYTF
d_gene: TRBD1; j_gene: TRBJ2-1; abundance: NA; v_gene: TRBV4-1; CDR3nt: TGCGCCAGCAGCTCGCGGACAGGGGGCAGGGATGAGCAGTTCTTC; CDR3aa: CASSSRTGGRDEQFF
d_gene: NA; j_gene: TRBJ1-3; abundance: NA; v_gene: TRBV6-5; CDR3nt: TGTGCCAGCACCCCTGGGGAGAACTCTGGAAACACCATATATTTT; CDR3aa: CASTPGENSGNTIYF